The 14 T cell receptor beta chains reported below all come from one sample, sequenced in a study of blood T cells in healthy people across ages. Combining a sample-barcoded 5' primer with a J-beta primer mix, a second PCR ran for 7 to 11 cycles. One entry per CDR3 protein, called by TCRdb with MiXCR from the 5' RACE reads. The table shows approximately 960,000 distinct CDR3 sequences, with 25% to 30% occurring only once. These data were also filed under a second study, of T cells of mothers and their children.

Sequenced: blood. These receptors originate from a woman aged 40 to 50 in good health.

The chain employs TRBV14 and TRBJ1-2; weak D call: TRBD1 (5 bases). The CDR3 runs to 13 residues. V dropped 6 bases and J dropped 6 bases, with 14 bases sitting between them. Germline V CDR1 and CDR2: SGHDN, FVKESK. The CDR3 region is CASRFQGSDGYTF. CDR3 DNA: TGTGCCAGCAGATTTCAGGGCTCTGATGGCTACACCTTC.

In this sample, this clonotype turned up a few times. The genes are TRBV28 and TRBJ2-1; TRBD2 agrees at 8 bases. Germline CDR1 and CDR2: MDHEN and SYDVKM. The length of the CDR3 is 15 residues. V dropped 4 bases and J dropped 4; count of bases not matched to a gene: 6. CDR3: CASSSGTSLYNEQFF. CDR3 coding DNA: TGTGCCAGCAGTTCCGGGACTAGTCTTTACAATGAGCAGTTCTTC. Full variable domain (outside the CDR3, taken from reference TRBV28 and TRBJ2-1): DVKVTQSSRYLVKRTGEKVFLECVQDMDHENMFWYRQDPGLGLRLIYFSYDVKMKEKGDIPEGYSVSREKKERFSLILESASTNQTSMYLCASSSGTSLYNEQFFGPGTRLTVL.

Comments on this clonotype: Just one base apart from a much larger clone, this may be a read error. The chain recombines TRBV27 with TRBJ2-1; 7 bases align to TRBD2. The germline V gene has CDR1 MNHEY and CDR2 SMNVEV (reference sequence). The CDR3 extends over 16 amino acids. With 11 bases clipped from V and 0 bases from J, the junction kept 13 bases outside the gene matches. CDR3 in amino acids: CACMGGRVSSYNEQFF. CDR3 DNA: TGTGCCTGCATGGGGGGGAGGGTAAGCTCCTACAATGAGCAGTTCTTC.

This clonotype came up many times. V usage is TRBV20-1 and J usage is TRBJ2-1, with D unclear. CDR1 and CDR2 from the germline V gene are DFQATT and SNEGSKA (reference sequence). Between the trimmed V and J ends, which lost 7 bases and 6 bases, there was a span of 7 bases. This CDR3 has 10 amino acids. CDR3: CSVESNEQFF. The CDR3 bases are TGCAGTGTTGAAAGCAATGAGCAGTTCTTC.

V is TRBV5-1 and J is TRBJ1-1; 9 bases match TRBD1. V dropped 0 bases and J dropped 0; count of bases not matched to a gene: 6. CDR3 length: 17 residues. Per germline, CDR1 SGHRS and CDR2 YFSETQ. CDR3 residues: CASSLAGTGSMNTEAFF. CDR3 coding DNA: TGCGCCAGCAGCTTGGCCGGGACAGGGTCCATGAACACTGAAGCTTTCTTT.

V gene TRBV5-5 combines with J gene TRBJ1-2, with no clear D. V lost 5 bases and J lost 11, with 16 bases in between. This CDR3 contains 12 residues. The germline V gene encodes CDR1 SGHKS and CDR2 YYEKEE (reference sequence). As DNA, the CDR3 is TGTGCCAGCAGAGAGGGCCCCGTGTGGTACACCTTC. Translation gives CASREGPVWYTF.

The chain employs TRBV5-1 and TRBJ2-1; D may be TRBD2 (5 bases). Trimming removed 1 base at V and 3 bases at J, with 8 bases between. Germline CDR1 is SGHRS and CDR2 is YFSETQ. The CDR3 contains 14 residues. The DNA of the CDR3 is TGCGCCAGCAGCTTGATTACTAGCTACAATGAGCAGTTCTTC. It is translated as CASSLITSYNEQFF.

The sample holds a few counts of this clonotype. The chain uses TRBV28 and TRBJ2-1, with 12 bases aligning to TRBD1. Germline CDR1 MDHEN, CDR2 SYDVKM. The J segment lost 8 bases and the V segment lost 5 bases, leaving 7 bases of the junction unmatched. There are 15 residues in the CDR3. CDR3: CASSPTGTGGYEQFF. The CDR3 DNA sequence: TGTGCCAGCAGTCCCACCGGGACAGGGGGCTATGAGCAGTTCTTC.

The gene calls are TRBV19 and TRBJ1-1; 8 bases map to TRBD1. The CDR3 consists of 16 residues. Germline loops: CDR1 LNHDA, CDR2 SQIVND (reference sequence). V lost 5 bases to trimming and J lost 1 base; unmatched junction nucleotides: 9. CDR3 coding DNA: TGTGCCAGTAGTCCGCACCCCGGACAGGGGAACACTGAAGCTTTCTTT. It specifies CASSPHPGQGNTEAFF.

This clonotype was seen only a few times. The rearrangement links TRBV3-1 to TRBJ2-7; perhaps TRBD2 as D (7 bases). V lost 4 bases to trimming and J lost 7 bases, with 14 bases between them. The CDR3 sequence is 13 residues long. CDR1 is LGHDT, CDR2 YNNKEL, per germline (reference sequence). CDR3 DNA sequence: TGTGCCAGCAGCCTGCGGGGGACACAAGAGCAGTACTTC. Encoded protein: CASSLRGTQEQYF.

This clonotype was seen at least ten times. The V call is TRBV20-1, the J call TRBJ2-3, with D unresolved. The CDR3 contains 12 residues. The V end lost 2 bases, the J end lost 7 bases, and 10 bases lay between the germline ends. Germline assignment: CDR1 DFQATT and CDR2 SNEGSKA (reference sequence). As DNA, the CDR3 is TGCAGTGCTAGATCCGACGCCTATACGCAGTATTTT. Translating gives CSARSDAYTQYF.

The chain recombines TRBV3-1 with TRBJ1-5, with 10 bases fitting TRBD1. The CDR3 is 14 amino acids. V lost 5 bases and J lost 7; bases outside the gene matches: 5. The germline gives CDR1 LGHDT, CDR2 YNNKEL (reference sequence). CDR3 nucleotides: TGTGCCAGCAGCTCCGGGACAGGGGAACAGCCCCAGCATTTT. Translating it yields CASSSGTGEQPQHF.

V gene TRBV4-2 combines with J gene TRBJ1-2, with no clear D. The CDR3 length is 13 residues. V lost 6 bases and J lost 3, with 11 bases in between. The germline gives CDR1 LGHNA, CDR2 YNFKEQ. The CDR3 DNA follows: TGTGCCAGCAGTGCGGTGGCAGACTATGGCTACACCTTC. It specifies CASSAVADYGYTF.

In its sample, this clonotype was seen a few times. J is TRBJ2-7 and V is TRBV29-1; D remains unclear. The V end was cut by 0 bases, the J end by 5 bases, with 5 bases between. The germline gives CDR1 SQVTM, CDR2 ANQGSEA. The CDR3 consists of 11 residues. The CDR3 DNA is TGCAGCGTTGAAGATAAGAACGAGCAGTACTTC. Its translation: CSVEDKNEQYF.